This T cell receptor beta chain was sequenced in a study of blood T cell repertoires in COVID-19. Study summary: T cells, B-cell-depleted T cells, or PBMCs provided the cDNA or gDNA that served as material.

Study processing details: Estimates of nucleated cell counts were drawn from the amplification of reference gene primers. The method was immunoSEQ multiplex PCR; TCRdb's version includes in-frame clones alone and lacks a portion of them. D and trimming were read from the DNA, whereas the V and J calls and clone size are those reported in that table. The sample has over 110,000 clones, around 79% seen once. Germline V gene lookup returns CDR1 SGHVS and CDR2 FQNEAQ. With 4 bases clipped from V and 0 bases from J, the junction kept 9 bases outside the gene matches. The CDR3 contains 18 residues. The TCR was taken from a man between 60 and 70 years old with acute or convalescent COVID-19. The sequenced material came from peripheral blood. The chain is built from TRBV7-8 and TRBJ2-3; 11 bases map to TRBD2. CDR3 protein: CASSSYPGLAESTDTQYF. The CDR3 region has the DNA TGTGCCAGCAGCTCATACCCGGGACTAGCGGAAAGCACAGATACGCAGTATTTT.